This TCR beta chain was identified in a study of T-cell memory formation after mild COVID-19. Study-wide results and caveats: Contracting clones, day 15 to 85, had balanced CD4/CD8, and later expanders favored CD4+. CD4+ clones that contracted lay mainly in CM and EM; CD8+ ones lay in EMRA. Pre-infection memory already had some responding clones, implying cross-reactive memory joined.

The CDR3 spans 14 residues. Looked up from germline, CDR1 is MNHEY and CDR2 is SVGAGI. V lost 8 bases, J lost 4 bases, and 17 bases lay in between. Sample barcodes and UMIs were carried by the TCR alpha and TCR beta cDNA libraries that 5'RACE generated with constant-segment primers. MiXCR was run by TCRdb on the 5' RACE reads, yielding one entry per CDR3 protein. The repertoire holds over 120,000 distinct CDR3 sequences, with around 21% as singletons. This clonotype has just a few counts. The antigen is not known. The sequence came from an adult woman who had mild COVID-19 (a few samples of this study predate the infection). Cell type and time point are not known. V is TRBV6-5 and J is TRBJ1-1; TRBD1 is a possible D gene (5 bases). Specimen: PBMCs or a T cell subset sorted from them (not recorded which). The CDR3 sequence: CASLPPQGSTEAFF. DNA of the CDR3: TGTGCCAGCTTGCCCCCCCAGGGAAGCACTGAAGCTTTCTTT.